This is a list of T cell receptor beta chains from one sample in a study of blood T cells in healthy people across ages. TCRdb passed the 5' RACE reads through MiXCR, listing each CDR3 protein once. The sample records some 780,000 distinct CDR3 sequences, around 50% being singletons. Sequencing input: blood. These receptors all come from a middle-aged man in good health. The CDR3 runs from the conserved cysteine through the conserved F or W. Each record gives: clone size, CDR3 length, V gene, J gene, D gene, CDR3 DNA, CDR3 protein. D genes are given only for firm matches. Size tells how often a clone was seen (once, few, many) or the class of an expanded clone, and some rows leave it out.

clone_size: .; cdr3_length: 13; v_call: TRBV20-1; j_call: TRBJ2-3; d_call: .; cdr3_nt: TGCAGTGCTAGAGGGGGGATCACAGATACGCAGTATTTT; cdr3_aa: CSARGGITDTQYF
clone_size: .; cdr3_length: 16; v_call: TRBV6-2/TRBV6-3; j_call: TRBJ2-1; d_call: .; cdr3_nt: TGTGCCAGCGGTTACTCAATGCGAAGCTCCTACAATGAGCAGTTCTTC; cdr3_aa: CASGYSMRSSYNEQFF
clone_size: .; cdr3_length: 17; v_call: TRBV5-6; j_call: TRBJ1-2; d_call: TRBD1; cdr3_nt: TGTGCCAGCAGCTCGCACAGGGGACAGTCGGCTAACTATGGCTACACCTTC; cdr3_aa: CASSSHRGQSANYGYTF
clone_size: .; cdr3_length: 12; v_call: TRBV10-3; j_call: TRBJ2-1; d_call: .; cdr3_nt: TGTGCCATCGGGAACAGACAAGAGACCCAGTTCTTC; cdr3_aa: CAIGNRQETQFF
clone_size: few; cdr3_length: 15; v_call: TRBV27; j_call: TRBJ1-4; d_call: .; cdr3_nt: TGTGCCAGCAGACCCGGTACCGTGGAGGCGGAAAAACTGTTTTTT; cdr3_aa: CASRPGTVEAEKLFF
clone_size: .; cdr3_length: 15; v_call: TRBV12-3/TRBV12-4; j_call: TRBJ2-1; d_call: .; cdr3_nt: TGTGCCAGCAGTAGCCGTGGGGGCCTTGGCAATGAGCAGTTCTTC; cdr3_aa: CASSSRGGLGNEQFF
clone_size: .; cdr3_length: 14; v_call: TRBV28; j_call: TRBJ1-2; d_call: .; cdr3_nt: TGTGCCAGCAGTTTGCGCAGCTTTAACTATGGCTACACCTTC; cdr3_aa: CASSLRSFNYGYTF
clone_size: .; cdr3_length: 15; v_call: TRBV15; j_call: TRBJ1-4; d_call: .; cdr3_nt: TGTGCCACCAGCAGAGATGTACAGGGTGAGGAAAAACTGTTTTTT; cdr3_aa: CATSRDVQGEEKLFF
clone_size: .; cdr3_length: 14; v_call: TRBV9; j_call: TRBJ2-7; d_call: .; cdr3_nt: TGTGCCAGCACCCCAGACCAGAGCTCCTACGAGCAGTACTTC; cdr3_aa: CASTPDQSSYEQYF
clone_size: few; cdr3_length: 17; v_call: TRBV29-1; j_call: TRBJ2-3; d_call: TRBD1; cdr3_nt: TGCAGCGTTGAGAGGGCCTATGACAGGGGCCTTACAGATACGCAGTATTTT; cdr3_aa: CSVERAYDRGLTDTQYF
clone_size: .; cdr3_length: 14; v_call: TRBV20-1; j_call: TRBJ2-7; d_call: .; cdr3_nt: TGCAGTGCTAGAGACCCCTTAGACCTAGGCGAGCAGTACTTC; cdr3_aa: CSARDPLDLGEQYF
clone_size: few; cdr3_length: 11; v_call: TRBV6-1; j_call: TRBJ2-5; d_call: .; cdr3_nt: TGTGCCAGCAGTGGGTCGGAGACCCAGTACTTC; cdr3_aa: CASSGSETQYF
clone_size: .; cdr3_length: 16; v_call: TRBV20-1; j_call: TRBJ2-6; d_call: TRBD2; cdr3_nt: TGCAGTGCTAGAGATCGCGGGGGGCCGGGGGCCAACGTCCTGACTTTC; cdr3_aa: CSARDRGGPGANVLTF
clone_size: .; cdr3_length: 16; v_call: TRBV12-3/TRBV12-4; j_call: TRBJ2-1; d_call: .; cdr3_nt: TGTGCCAGCAGTTTTCGGGCCCCTGGAGGGGTCAATGAGCAGTTCTTC; cdr3_aa: CASSFRAPGGVNEQFF
clone_size: once; cdr3_length: 19; v_call: TRBV5-1; j_call: TRBJ1-5; d_call: TRBD1; cdr3_nt: TGCGCCAGCAGCTTCGCCCCTGTTATAGGGGGCGTCGGCAATCAGCCCCAGCATTTT; cdr3_aa: CASSFAPVIGGVGNQPQHF
clone_size: .; cdr3_length: 14; v_call: TRBV7-3; j_call: TRBJ2-7; d_call: .; cdr3_nt: TGTGCCAGCAGCCCGGGACTCAGCCAGGGGGAGCAGTACTTC; cdr3_aa: CASSPGLSQGEQYF